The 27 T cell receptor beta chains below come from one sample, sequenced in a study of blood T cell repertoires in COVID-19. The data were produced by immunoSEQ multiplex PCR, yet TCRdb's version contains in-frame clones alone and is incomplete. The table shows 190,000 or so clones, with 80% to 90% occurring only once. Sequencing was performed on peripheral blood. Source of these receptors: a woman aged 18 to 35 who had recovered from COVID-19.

The CDR3 nucleotides are TGTGCCAGCAGGCGAAATTTCAACTATGGCTACACCTTC. Translation gives CASRRNFNYGYTF. The chain joins TRBV2 to TRBJ1-2; D unresolved. The germline V gene has CDR1 SNHLY and CDR2 FYNNEI. Deletions cut 6 bases from V and 2 bases from J, with 10 bases between. This CDR3 contains 13 residues.

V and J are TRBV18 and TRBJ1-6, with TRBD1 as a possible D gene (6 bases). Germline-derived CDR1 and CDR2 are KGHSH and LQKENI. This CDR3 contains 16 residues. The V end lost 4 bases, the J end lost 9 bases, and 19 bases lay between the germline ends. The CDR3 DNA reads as TGTGCCAGCTCACTCGTAGACAGGCCAAACTTTTCACCCCTCCACTTT. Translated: CASSLVDRPNFSPLHF.

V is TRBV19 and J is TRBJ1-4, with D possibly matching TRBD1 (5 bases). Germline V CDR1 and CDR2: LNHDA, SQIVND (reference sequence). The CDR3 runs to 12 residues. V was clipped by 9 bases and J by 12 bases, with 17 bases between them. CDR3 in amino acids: CASSPGPGELFF. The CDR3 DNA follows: TGTGCCAGCTCGCCAGGGCCTGGAGAACTGTTTTTT.

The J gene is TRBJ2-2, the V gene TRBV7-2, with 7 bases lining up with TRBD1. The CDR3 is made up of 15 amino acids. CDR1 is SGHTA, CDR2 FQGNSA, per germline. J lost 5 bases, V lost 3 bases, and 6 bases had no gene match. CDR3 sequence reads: CASSFEGARTGELFF. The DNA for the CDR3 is TGTGCCAGCAGCTTCGAGGGGGCGCGGACCGGGGAGCTGTTTTTT.

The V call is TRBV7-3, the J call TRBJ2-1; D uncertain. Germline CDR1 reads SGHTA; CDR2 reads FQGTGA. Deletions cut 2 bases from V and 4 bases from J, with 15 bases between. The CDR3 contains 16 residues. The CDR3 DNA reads TGTGCCAGCAGCTTAGTGAGAGATCCGTCGTACAATGAGCAGTTCTTC. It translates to CASSLVRDPSYNEQFF.

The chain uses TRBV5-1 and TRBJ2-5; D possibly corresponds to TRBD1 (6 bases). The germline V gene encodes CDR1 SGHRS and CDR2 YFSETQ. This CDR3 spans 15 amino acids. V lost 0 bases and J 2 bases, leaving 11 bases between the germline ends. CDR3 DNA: TGCGCCAGCAGCTTGGCCGGCGGACAGCAAGAGACCCAGTACTTC. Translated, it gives CASSLAGGQQETQYF.

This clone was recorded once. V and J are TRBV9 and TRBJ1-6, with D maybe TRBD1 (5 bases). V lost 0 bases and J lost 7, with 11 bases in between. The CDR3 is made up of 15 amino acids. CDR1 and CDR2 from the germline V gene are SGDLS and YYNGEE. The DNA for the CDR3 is TGTGCCAGCAGCGTAGAAGGACGGGGGAATTCACCCCTCCACTTT. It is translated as CASSVEGRGNSPLHF.

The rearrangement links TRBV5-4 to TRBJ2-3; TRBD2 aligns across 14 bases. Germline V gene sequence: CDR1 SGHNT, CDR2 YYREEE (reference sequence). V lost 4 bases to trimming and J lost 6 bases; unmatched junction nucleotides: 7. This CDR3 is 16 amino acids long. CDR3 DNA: TGTGCCAGCAGCACCGAGACTAGCGGGGGGGCGGATACGCAGTATTTT. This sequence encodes CASSTETSGGADTQYF.

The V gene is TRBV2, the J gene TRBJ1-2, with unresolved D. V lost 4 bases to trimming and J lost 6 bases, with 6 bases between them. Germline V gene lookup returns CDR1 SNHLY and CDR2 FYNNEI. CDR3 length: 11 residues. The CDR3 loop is CASSGGNGYTF. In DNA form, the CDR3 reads TGTGCCAGCAGTGGAGGGAATGGCTACACCTTC.

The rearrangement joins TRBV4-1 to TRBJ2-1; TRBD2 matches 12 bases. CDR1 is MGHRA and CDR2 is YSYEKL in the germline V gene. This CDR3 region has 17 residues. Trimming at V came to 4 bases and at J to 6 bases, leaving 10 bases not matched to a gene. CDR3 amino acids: CASSPREGLAGTNEQFF. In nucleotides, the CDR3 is TGCGCCAGCAGCCCCAGAGAAGGACTAGCGGGAACCAATGAGCAGTTCTTC.

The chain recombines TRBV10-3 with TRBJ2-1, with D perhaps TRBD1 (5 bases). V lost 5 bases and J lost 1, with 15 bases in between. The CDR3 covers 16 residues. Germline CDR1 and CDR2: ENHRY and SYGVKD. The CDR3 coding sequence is TGTGCCATCAGTACCACAGGTTTTTCATCCTACAATGAGCAGTTCTTC. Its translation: CAISTTGFSSYNEQFF.

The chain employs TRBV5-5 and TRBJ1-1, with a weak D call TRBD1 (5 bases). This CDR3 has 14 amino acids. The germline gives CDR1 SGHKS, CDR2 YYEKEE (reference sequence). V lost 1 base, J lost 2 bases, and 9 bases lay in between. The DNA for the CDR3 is TGTGCCAGCAGCTTGTGGAGGGGTAACACTGAAGCTTTCTTT. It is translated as CASSLWRGNTEAFF.

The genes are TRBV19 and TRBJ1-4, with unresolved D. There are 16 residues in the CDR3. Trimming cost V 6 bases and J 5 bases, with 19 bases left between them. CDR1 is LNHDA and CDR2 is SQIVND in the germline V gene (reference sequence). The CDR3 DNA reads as TGTGCCAGTAGCGCCCTCTGGGCAGGAGGGAATGAAAAACTGTTTTTT. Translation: CASSALWAGGNEKLFF. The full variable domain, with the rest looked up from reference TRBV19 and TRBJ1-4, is DGGITQSPKYLFRKEGQNVTLSCEQNLNHDAMYWYRQDPGQGLRLIYYSQIVNDFQKGDIAEGYSVSREKKESFPLTVTSAQKNPTAFYLCASSALWAGGNEKLFFGSGTQLSVL.

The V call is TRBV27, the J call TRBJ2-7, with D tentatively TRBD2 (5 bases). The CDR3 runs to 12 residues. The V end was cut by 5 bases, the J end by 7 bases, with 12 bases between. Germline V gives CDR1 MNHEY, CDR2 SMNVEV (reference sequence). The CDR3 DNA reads TGTGCCAGCAGTCTGGGATCGGGAGAGCAGTACTTC. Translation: CASSLGSGEQYF.

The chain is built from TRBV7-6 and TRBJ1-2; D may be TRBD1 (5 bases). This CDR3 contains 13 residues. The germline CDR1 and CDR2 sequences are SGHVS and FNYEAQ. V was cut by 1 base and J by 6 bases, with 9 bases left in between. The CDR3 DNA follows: TGTGCCAGCAGCTTAGGGCAGGGAAATGGCTACACCTTC. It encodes CASSLGQGNGYTF.

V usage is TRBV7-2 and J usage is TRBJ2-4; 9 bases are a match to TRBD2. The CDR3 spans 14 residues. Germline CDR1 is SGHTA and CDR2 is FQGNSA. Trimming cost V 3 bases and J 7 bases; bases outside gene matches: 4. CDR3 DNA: TGTGCCAGCAGCTTGATAGCGGGAGATAACATTCAGTACTTC. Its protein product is CASSLIAGDNIQYF.

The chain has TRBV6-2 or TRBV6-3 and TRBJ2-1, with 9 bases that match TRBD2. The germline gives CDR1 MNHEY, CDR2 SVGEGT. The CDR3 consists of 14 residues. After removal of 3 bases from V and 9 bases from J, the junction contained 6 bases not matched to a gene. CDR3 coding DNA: TGTGCCAGCAGTTATTTCGCGGGAGGGACTGAGCAGTTCTTC. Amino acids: CASSYFAGGTEQFF.

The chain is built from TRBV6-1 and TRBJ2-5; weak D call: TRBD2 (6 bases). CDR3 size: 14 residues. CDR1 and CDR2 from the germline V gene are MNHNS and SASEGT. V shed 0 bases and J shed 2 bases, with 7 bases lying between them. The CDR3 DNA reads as TGTGCCAGCAGTGAAGCTAGCGGTCAAGAGACCCAGTACTTC. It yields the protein CASSEASGQETQYF.

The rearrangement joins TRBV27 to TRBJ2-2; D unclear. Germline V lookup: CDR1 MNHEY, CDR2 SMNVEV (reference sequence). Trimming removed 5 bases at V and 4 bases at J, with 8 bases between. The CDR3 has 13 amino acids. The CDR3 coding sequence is TGTGCCAGCAGTCCACCTACCACCGGGGAGCTGTTTTTT. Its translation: CASSPPTTGELFF.

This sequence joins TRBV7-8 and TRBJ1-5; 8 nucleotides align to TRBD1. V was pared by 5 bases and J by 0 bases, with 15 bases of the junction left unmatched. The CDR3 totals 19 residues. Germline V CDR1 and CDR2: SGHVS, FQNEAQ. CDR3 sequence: CASSAGRGPVGYSNQPQHF. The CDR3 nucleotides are TGTGCCAGCAGCGCGGGCAGGGGGCCGGTGGGGTATAGCAATCAGCCCCAGCATTTT.

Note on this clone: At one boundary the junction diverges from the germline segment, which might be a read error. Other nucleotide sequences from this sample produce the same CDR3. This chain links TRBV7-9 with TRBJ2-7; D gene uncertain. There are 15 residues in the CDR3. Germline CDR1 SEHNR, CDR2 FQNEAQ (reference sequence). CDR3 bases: TGTGCTAGCAGCTTTAATTCCCTAACCTCCTACGAGCAGTACTTC. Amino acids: CASSFNSLTSYEQYF.

The CDR3 region is CASRVTGNTIYF. The CDR3 nucleotides are TGTGCCAGCAGGGTCACTGGAAACACCATATATTTT. The chain has TRBV19 and TRBJ1-3, with a possible D match to TRBD1 (5 bases). The CDR3 runs to 12 residues. V lost 9 bases and J lost 2, with 8 bases in between. Germline V lookup: CDR1 LNHDA, CDR2 SQIVND (reference sequence).

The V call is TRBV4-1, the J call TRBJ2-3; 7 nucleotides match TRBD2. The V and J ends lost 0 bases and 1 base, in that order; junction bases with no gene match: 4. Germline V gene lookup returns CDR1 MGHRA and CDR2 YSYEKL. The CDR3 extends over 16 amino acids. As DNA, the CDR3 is TGCGCCAGCAGCCAAGAGGATAGCGGGCGCACAGATACGCAGTATTTT. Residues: CASSQEDSGRTDTQYF.

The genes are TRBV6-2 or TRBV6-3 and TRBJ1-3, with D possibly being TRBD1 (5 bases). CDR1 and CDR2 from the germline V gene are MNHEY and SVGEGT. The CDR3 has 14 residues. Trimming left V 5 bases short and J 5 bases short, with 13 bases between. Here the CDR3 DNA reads TGTGCCAGCAGTCTAGACAGCGTCCGAAACACCATATATTTT. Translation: CASSLDSVRNTIYF.

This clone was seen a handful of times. The CDR3 is CASSITAGRATGELFF. The CDR3 nucleotides are TGTGCCAGTAGTATTACAGCGGGAAGGGCCACCGGGGAGCTGTTTTTT. This chain joins TRBV19 and TRBJ2-2; 7 nucleotides match TRBD2. The CDR3 sequence is 16 residues long. Looked up from germline, CDR1 is LNHDA and CDR2 is SQIVND (reference sequence). V trimming: 3 bases; J trimming: 4 bases; junction bases outside the gene matches: 8.

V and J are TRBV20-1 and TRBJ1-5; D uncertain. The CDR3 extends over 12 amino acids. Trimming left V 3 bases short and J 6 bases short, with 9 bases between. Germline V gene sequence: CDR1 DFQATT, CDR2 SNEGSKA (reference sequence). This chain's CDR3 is CSASDRGQPQHF. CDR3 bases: TGCAGTGCTAGTGATCGGGGTCAGCCCCAGCATTTT.

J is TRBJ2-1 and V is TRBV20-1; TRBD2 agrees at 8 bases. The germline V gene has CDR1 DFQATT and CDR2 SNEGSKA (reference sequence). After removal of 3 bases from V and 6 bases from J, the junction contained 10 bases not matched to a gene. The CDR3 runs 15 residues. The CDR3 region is CSASAAGVDLNEQFF. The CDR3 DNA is TGCAGTGCTAGTGCAGCGGGAGTCGACCTCAATGAGCAGTTCTTC.